These 27 T cell receptor beta chains share one sample of origin, sequenced in a study of cytotoxic CD8 clonotypes in ibrutinib-treated CLL. Measured with immunoSEQ multiplex PCR; TCRdb has only the in-frame clones, and not every one. This sample has 200,000 to 250,000 clones, with roughly 73% found just once. Specimen: PBMCs, collected after 12 months of ibrutinib treatment. The receptors come from a human donor with chronic lymphocytic leukemia.

This chain links TRBV11-3 with TRBJ2-1, with D possibly being TRBD2 (5 bases). Germline-derived CDR1 and CDR2 are SGHNT and YENEEA. The CDR3 is 16 residues long. The V and J ends lost 0 bases and 3 bases respectively, with 12 bases between them. The CDR3 spells CASSLDQSGGYNEQFF. As DNA, the CDR3 is TGTGCCAGCAGCTTAGATCAAAGCGGAGGCTACAATGAGCAGTTCTTC.

The chain combines TRBV20-1 with TRBJ1-2; D may be TRBD1 (5 bases). Deletions cut 6 bases from V and 8 bases from J, with 13 bases between. CDR1 and CDR2 from the germline V gene are DFQATT and SNEGSKA (reference sequence). The CDR3 length is 11 residues. The CDR3 sequence is CSAGGRGGYTF. As DNA, the CDR3 is TGCAGTGCGGGCGGCCGGGGGGGCTACACCTTC.

This clone has a handful of counts. In nucleotides, the CDR3 is TGTGCCAGCAGCCACCGACAGGGCCCGGACTATGGCTACACCTTC. Its protein product is CASSHRQGPDYGYTF. The V gene is TRBV7-8, the J gene TRBJ1-2; TRBD1 aligns across 7 bases. The germline V gene encodes CDR1 SGHVS and CDR2 FQNEAQ. This CDR3 comprises 15 residues. V shed 5 bases, J shed 3 bases, and the junction held 9 bases outside the gene matches.

The genes are TRBV4-1 and TRBJ2-7, with TRBD1 matching over 7 bases. Germline V gene sequence: CDR1 MGHRA, CDR2 YSYEKL. The V gene end was trimmed by 1 base and the J gene end by 4 bases; junction bases not matched to a gene: 4. This CDR3 has 14 residues. CDR3 sequence: CASSQVGGAYEQYF. Written as DNA, the CDR3 is TGCGCCAGCAGCCAAGTAGGGGGCGCATACGAGCAGTACTTC.

The chain is built from TRBV10-3 and TRBJ1-2; the D is unclear. The CDR3 loop spans 12 amino acids. Deletions cut 4 bases from V and 7 bases from J, with 10 bases between. CDR1 is ENHRY and CDR2 is SYGVKD in the germline V gene. The CDR3 region is CAISAGETGYTF. The CDR3 coding sequence is TGTGCCATCAGTGCGGGTGAGACTGGCTACACCTTC.

J is TRBJ2-5 and V is TRBV13; no reliable D call. The germline V and J ends were trimmed by 0 bases and 4 bases, with 12 bases remaining between them. The CDR3 is made up of 15 amino acids. Germline CDR1 is PRHDT and CDR2 is FYEKMQ (reference sequence). CDR3 coding DNA: TGTGCCAGCAGCTTAGGCCGCTCCGTCAGAGAGACCCAGTACTTC. Protein sequence: CASSLGRSVRETQYF.

The chain links TRBV5-6 to TRBJ2-7; 10 bases map to TRBD1. V lost 4 bases, J lost 6 bases, and 7 bases stayed unmatched. The CDR3 extends over 14 amino acids. CDR1 is SGHDT, CDR2 YYEEEE, per germline. The CDR3 region has the DNA TGTGCCAGCAGCCCGGGACAGGGGTTCCGCGAGCAGTACTTC. Residues: CASSPGQGFREQYF.

The rearrangement joins TRBV9 to TRBJ1-1; TRBD1 might be the D (6 bases). The germline CDR1 and CDR2 sequences are SGDLS and YYNGEE. Trimming pared 2 bases from V and 2 bases from J, leaving 13 bases between. The CDR3 spans 15 residues. CDR3 amino acids: CASSVTGTGNTEAFF. The CDR3 nucleotides read TGTGCCAGCAGCGTTACAGGGACGGGAAACACTGAAGCTTTCTTT.

The chain links TRBV2 to TRBJ1-1; D possibly corresponds to TRBD1 (6 bases). Germline V gene lookup returns CDR1 SNHLY and CDR2 FYNNEI. CDR3 length: 15 amino acids. V was pared by 0 bases and J by 6 bases, with 14 bases between. The CDR3 DNA reads TGTGCCAGCAGTGAAGCGACCAGGGGAACAGCTGAAGCTTTCTTT. As protein: CASSEATRGTAEAFF.

The chain carries TRBV9 and TRBJ2-4; TRBD1 matches at 8 bases. This CDR3 spans 17 amino acids. Germline CDR1 is SGDLS and CDR2 is YYNGEE. V lost 3 bases and J lost 0; bases outside the gene matches: 8. The CDR3 loop reads CASSAGTGSLAKNIQYF. The CDR3 bases are TGTGCCAGCAGCGCGGGGACAGGATCGCTAGCCAAAAACATTCAGTACTTC. Looking up the rest from reference TRBV9 and TRBJ2-4 gives the full variable domain: DSGVTQTPKHLITATGQRVTLRCSPRSGDLSVYWYQQSLDQGLQFLIQYYNGEERAKGNILERFSAQQFPDLHSELNLSSLELGDSALYFCASSAGTGSLAKNIQYFGAGTRLSVL.

The chain combines TRBV11-1 with TRBJ2-7; D uncertain. Trimming removed 5 bases at V and 3 bases at J, with 17 bases between. This CDR3 spans 15 amino acids. Germline CDR1 and CDR2: SGHAT and FQDESV (reference sequence). CDR3 DNA sequence: TGTGCCAGCAGCCAAAGCAGGCCGAGTATCTACGAGCAGTACTTC. It codes for CASSQSRPSIYEQYF.

This chain joins TRBV7-8 and TRBJ1-5; D uncertain. Germline V CDR1 and CDR2: SGHVS, FQNEAQ. This CDR3 has 18 residues. Deletions cut 0 bases from V and 0 bases from J, with 15 bases between. The CDR3 here is CASSLALVAENSNQPQHF. CDR3 in DNA: TGTGCCAGCAGCTTAGCTTTGGTGGCGGAAAATAGCAATCAGCCCCAGCATTTT.

This rearrangement joins TRBV15 to TRBJ1-1; tentative D call: TRBD1 (5 bases). V lost 2 bases and J lost 6, with 16 bases in between. The V gene's germline CDR1 is LNHNV and CDR2 YYDKDF (reference sequence). The CDR3 sequence is 15 residues long. The CDR3 bases are TGTGCCACCAGCAGACCCGACCAGGGATTTGCTGAAGCTTTCTTT. It is translated as CATSRPDQGFAEAFF.

In this sample, this clone turned up a few times. This chain joins TRBV7-8 and TRBJ1-2; TRBD1 is a possible D gene (6 bases). Germline CDR1 SGHVS, CDR2 FQNEAQ. Trimming shortened V by 6 bases and J by 8 bases, and 22 bases separated the two germline ends. This CDR3 contains 15 residues. The CDR3 DNA reads as TGTGCCAGCAGTTCCCAGGTGGGGGCCAGCTACGGCTACACCTTC. Amino acids: CASSSQVGASYGYTF.

This sequence joins TRBV5-1 and TRBJ2-7; the D is unclear. Germline CDR1 SGHRS, CDR2 YFSETQ. This CDR3 has 12 residues. Trimming shortened V by 0 bases and J by 1 base, and 2 bases separated the two germline ends. The CDR3 region is CASSLESYEQYF. Here the CDR3 DNA reads TGCGCCAGCAGCTTGGAATCCTACGAGCAGTACTTC.

The V and J genes are TRBV19 and TRBJ2-1; D not resolved. The V and J ends lost 3 bases and 3 bases respectively, with 12 bases between them. Per the germline V gene, CDR1 is LNHDA and CDR2 is SQIVND (reference sequence). The CDR3 length is 15 residues. The DNA of the CDR3 is TGTGCCAGTAGTATGAGAGACGGTCTCTACAATGAGCAGTTCTTC. Protein product: CASSMRDGLYNEQFF.

This clone was counted a single time. The J gene is TRBJ2-7, the V gene TRBV7-8; either TRBD1 or TRBD2 may supply D (5 bases each). Per germline, CDR1 SGHVS and CDR2 FQNEAQ. Trimming took 6 bases from V and 6 from J, leaving 21 bases between them. The CDR3 covers 15 residues. CDR3 protein: CASRIDPGRSVEQYF. The CDR3 DNA reads TGTGCCAGCAGGATCGACCCGGGACGGTCGGTCGAGCAGTACTTC. Supplemented by reference TRBV7-8 and TRBJ2-7, the full variable domain reads GAGVSQSPRYKVAKRGQDVALRCDPISGHVSLFWYQQALGQGPEFLTYFQNEAQLDKSGLPSDRFFAERPEGSVSTLKIQRTQQEDSAVYLCASRIDPGRSVEQYFGPGTRLTVT.

V is TRBV5-1 and J is TRBJ1-6, with a tentative D call TRBD1 (5 bases). The germline gives CDR1 SGHRS, CDR2 YFSETQ. V was trimmed by 8 bases and J by 7 bases, leaving 19 bases between them. This CDR3 is built from 15 residues. The CDR3 protein is CASTRDGLSNSPLHF. The CDR3 bases are TGCGCCAGTACCCGGGACGGTTTGTCAAATTCACCCCTCCACTTT. The full variable domain, with the rest looked up from reference TRBV5-1 and TRBJ1-6, is KAGVTQTPRYLIKTRGQQVTLSCSPISGHRSVSWYQQTPGQGLQFLFEYFSETQRNKGNFPGRFSGRQFSNSRSEMNVSTLELGDSALYLCASTRDGLSNSPLHFGNGTRLTVT.

This chain uses TRBV11-2 with TRBJ2-1; 10 positions match TRBD1. The V gene's germline CDR1 is SGHAT and CDR2 FQNNGV. With V trimmed by 3 bases and J by 4 bases, 0 bases remained unmatched. The CDR3 extends over 14 amino acids. CDR3: CASSLGQGYNEQFF. The CDR3 DNA is TGTGCCAGCAGCTTGGGACAGGGGTACAATGAGCAGTTCTTC. Full variable domain (missing parts from reference TRBV11-2 and TRBJ2-1): EAGVAQSPRYKIIEKRQSVAFWCNPISGHATLYWYQQILGQGPKLLIQFQNNGVVDDSQLPKDRFSAERLKGVDSTLKIQPAKLEDSAVYLCASSLGQGYNEQFFGPGTRLTVL.

V usage is TRBV4-1 and J usage is TRBJ2-7; TRBD1 aligns across 11 bases. Germline assignment: CDR1 MGHRA and CDR2 YSYEKL. The CDR3 length is 18 residues. V lost 2 bases and J lost 4; bases outside the gene matches: 13. CDR3 coding DNA: TGCGCCAGCAGCCAAATTACAGGACAGGGGGCCAATGGGTACGAGCAGTACTTC. Its protein is CASSQITGQGANGYEQYF.

This clone was observed a few times. CDR3 sequence: CSVSRAEKAFF. The CDR3 DNA reads TGCAGTGTCTCCAGGGCCGAAAAAGCTTTCTTT. This chain links TRBV20-1 with TRBJ1-1, with a weak D call TRBD1 (5 bases). V lost 7 bases and J 9 bases, leaving 15 bases between the germline ends. Germline V gene sequence: CDR1 DFQATT, CDR2 SNEGSKA (reference sequence). This CDR3 is 11 amino acids long.

This clone occurred once. The rearrangement uses TRBV2 and TRBJ2-2, with D maybe TRBD1 (6 bases). The CDR3 is made up of 14 amino acids. Looked up from germline, CDR1 is SNHLY and CDR2 is FYNNEI. Deletions cut 7 bases from V and 1 base from J, with 10 bases between. CDR3 bases: TGTGCCAGCAAGAACAGGGAGAACACCGGGGAGCTGTTTTTT. Protein sequence: CASKNRENTGELFF.

V usage is TRBV18 and J usage is TRBJ2-1; 9 nucleotides line up with TRBD2. Trimming took 6 bases from V and 4 from J; bases not matched to a gene: 16. The CDR3 contains 18 residues. Germline-derived CDR1 and CDR2 are KGHSH and LQKENI. The DNA for the CDR3 is TGTGCCAGCTCTCGACTCCTGTTTAGCGGGAGTGGTTACAATGAGCAGTTCTTC. Its protein is CASSRLLFSGSGYNEQFF.

The gene calls are TRBV28 and TRBJ2-2; D uncertain. V was shortened by 1 base and J by 2 bases, with 5 bases between the two germline ends. The CDR3 runs to 14 residues. Germline V lookup: CDR1 MDHEN, CDR2 SYDVKM. For the CDR3, the DNA is TGTGCCAGCAGTTTATACTATAACACCGGGGAGCTGTTTTTT. Its protein product is CASSLYYNTGELFF.

This clone was seen only once. The rearrangement joins TRBV5-1 to TRBJ2-3; 10 bases are shared with TRBD2. The CDR3 is 14 residues long. Germline assignment: CDR1 SGHRS and CDR2 YFSETQ. V dropped 4 bases and J dropped 4; count of bases not matched to a gene: 3. CDR3 coding DNA: TGCGCCAGCAGCATAGCGGGGGGATCAGATACGCAGTATTTT. Its translation: CASSIAGGSDTQYF.

CDR3 nucleotide sequence: TGTGCCAGCAGCTTGGCCGCTGGGTCAGCGAGAAATTCACCCCTCCACTTT. This translates into CASSLAAGSARNSPLHF. The gene calls are TRBV5-5 and TRBJ1-6; D gene unclear. The CDR3 has 17 amino acids. V was pared by 0 bases and J by 7 bases, with 17 bases between. Germline V gives CDR1 SGHKS, CDR2 YYEKEE (reference sequence).

V and J are TRBV13 and TRBJ1-3; D unclear. The CDR3 length is 15 residues. Trimming removed 5 bases at V and 0 bases at J, with 11 bases between. Germline lookup yields CDR1 PRHDT and CDR2 FYEKMQ (reference sequence). The CDR3 coding sequence is TGTGCCAGCAGCCGTGGACGGCCCTCTGGAAACACCATATATTTT. It encodes CASSRGRPSGNTIYF.